One TCR beta chain is described in this entry. PCR used 60 Vbeta primers and 13 Jbeta primers. Sequencing used immunoSEQ multiplex PCR; TCRdb keeps in-frame clones, though not all of them. The sample yields about 180,000 clones, 77% seen once. The data are from a study of cytomegalovirus exposure and HLA in healthy donors. The CDR3 length is 14 residues. The V end was cut by 5 bases, the J end by 5 bases, with 13 bases between. In germline, CDR1 is SGHVS, CDR2 FNYEAQ. The chain links TRBV7-6 to TRBJ1-5; maybe TRBD1 (6 bases). Sequences were obtained from PBMCs. This sequence was found in an older woman in good health and CMV-seropositive. CDR3 region: CASSAQGGDQPQHF. CDR3 in DNA: TGTGCCAGCAGCGCACAGGGTGGGGATCAGCCCCAGCATTTT. The full variable domain, with the rest looked up from reference TRBV7-6 and TRBJ1-5, is GAGVSQSPRYKVTKRGQDVALRCDPISGHVSLYWYRQALGQGPEFLTYFNYEAQQDKSGLPNDRFSAERPEGSISTLTIQRTEQRDSAMYRCASSAQGGDQPQHFGDGTRLSIL.